This T cell receptor beta chain comes out of a study of regulatory T cells in long-lasting Graves disease. This clonotype has ten or more counts. Both iRepertoire HTBI primers and Arm-PCR of CDR3 regions were used to build the TCR beta libraries. TCRdb independently ran MiXCR on the multiplex PCR reads; one entry per CDR3 protein. This sample has roughly 350,000 distinct CDR3 sequences, with about a sixth found just once. The time point here: newly diagnosed GD, antithyroid drugs for less than 3 months. Extracted RNA from PBMCs served as the source of the TCR library. These same records also appear under a second study, on T cells in Graves' hyperthyroidism and ophthalmopathy.

The TCR comes from a man aged 35 to 55 with Graves disease. The sequencing used peripheral blood mononuclear cells (PBMCs), collected at new diagnosis, from a patient treated with antithyroid drugs.

CDR3 loop: CAWTGGGEQYF. As DNA, the CDR3 is TGTGCCTGGACAGGGGGCGGCGAGCAGTACTTC. This chain joins TRBV30 and TRBJ2-7; 8 nucleotides align to TRBD1. V lost 4 bases, J lost 6 bases, and 2 bases stayed unmatched. Germline CDR1 is GTSNPN and CDR2 is SVGIG (reference sequence). The CDR3 totals 11 residues.